These 3 T cell receptor beta chains came from one sample sequenced in a study of regulatory and conventional T cells in RAG deficiency. The method was immunoSEQ multiplex PCR; TCRdb's version includes in-frame clones alone and lacks a portion of them. The sample lists 25,000 to 35,000 clones; approximately 96% were seen once. Conventional CD4+ T cells were sorted from blood as CD25-low CD127-high cells. These same data were also listed under a study on regulatory T cells. That investigation notes: The primer mix had 52 TRBV and 13 TRBJ primers.

Sample: CD25- CD4+ T cells sorted from blood. These TCRs come from a human donor in good health.

The V gene is TRBV29-1, the J gene TRBJ1-2; D possibly corresponds to TRBD1 (5 bases). Between the trimmed V and J ends, which lost 2 bases and 6 bases, there was a span of 7 bases. Germline V gene lookup returns CDR1 SQVTM and CDR2 ANQGSEA. The CDR3 runs 11 residues. For the CDR3, the DNA is TGCAGCGTTGAATCGGGGGATGGCTACACCTTC. It codes for CSVESGDGYTF. Combining the CDR3 with reference TRBV29-1 and TRBJ1-2 gives the whole variable domain SAVISQKPSRDICQRGTSLTIQCQVDSQVTMMFWYRQQPGQSLTLIATANQGSEATYESGFVIDKFPISRPNLTFSTLTVSNMSPEDSSIYLCSVESGDGYTFGSGTRLTVV.

The V gene is TRBV5-1, the J gene TRBJ2-2; a possible D gene is TRBD1 (5 bases). The V gene lost 5 bases and the J gene lost 5 bases, with 13 bases spanning the gap. This CDR3 spans 14 amino acids. Looked up from germline, CDR1 is SGHRS and CDR2 is YFSETQ. CDR3 region: CASRLRAGTGELFF. The CDR3 nucleotides are TGCGCCAGCAGGCTCAGGGCAGGGACCGGGGAGCTGTTTTTT.

J is TRBJ1-1 and V is TRBV19; possible D gene TRBD1, 5 bases. Germline V CDR1 and CDR2: LNHDA, SQIVND (reference sequence). V lost 9 bases, J lost 0 bases, and 20 bases lay in between. This CDR3 is 16 amino acids long. This chain's CDR3 is CASREGRRTLNTEAFF. In DNA, the CDR3 is TGTGCCAGCAGAGAAGGCAGAAGGACACTGAACACTGAAGCTTTCTTT.